This TCR beta chain was recovered during a study of identical twins. Template switching supplied a universal primer site; unique molecular identifiers were carried on the cDNA. TCRdb independently ran MiXCR on the 5' RACE reads; one entry per CDR3 protein. The data contain 500,000 or so distinct CDR3 sequences, roughly an eighth of them singletons. On this clonotype: The antigen is undetermined.

CDR1 is DFQATT, CDR2 SNEGSKA, per germline (reference sequence). CDR3 size: 13 residues. V was pared by 6 bases and J by 6 bases, with 15 bases between. Study-wide results and limits: Abundant beta clonotypes from cord blood had fewer insertions, unlike memory repertoires, which showed none.

The same sample was also studied in work on yellow fever vaccine responses in identical twins.

This chain joins TRBV20-1 and TRBJ2-1; D perhaps matches TRBD2 (5 bases). The source material was CD4+ T cells sorted from blood. The clonotype comes from a young woman in good health. The CDR3 DNA reads as TGCAGTGCCCCCCCGGGGTGGGGCAATGAGCAGTTCTTC. This sequence encodes CSAPPGWGNEQFF.